This T cell receptor beta chain was sequenced for a study of blood T cell repertoires in COVID-19. Overall study context: From the United States, Italy and Spain came samples of acute and convalescent COVID-19. PBMCs, B-cell-depleted T cells, or T cells were the source of the cDNA or gDNA that made up the material.

As processed by the authors: Estimation of nucleated cell counts was performed using reference gene primer amplification. Libraries were prepared by immunoSEQ multiplex PCR; TCRdb keeps only in-frame clonotypes and omits some of them. For V, J and clone size, that table is used; D and trimming come from the DNA. The sample lists about 100,000 clones, around nine tenths seen once, with under 1.5% in the top ten. The sample comprised peripheral blood. The receptor was isolated from a woman between 25 and 40 years old with acute or convalescent COVID-19.

CDR3 in amino acids: CASSAGQGYGYTF. The CDR3 DNA reads TGTGCCAGCAGCGCCGGACAGGGTTATGGCTACACCTTC. The chain links TRBV14 to TRBJ1-2, with 8 bases lining up with TRBD1. Germline V gene data show CDR1 as SGHDN and CDR2 as FVKESK. This CDR3 is built from 13 residues. The V segment lost 5 bases and the J segment 5 bases; nucleotides outside the gene matches: 4. Looking up the rest from reference TRBV14 and TRBJ1-2 gives the full variable domain: EAGVTQFPSHSVIEKGQTVTLRCDPISGHDNLYWYRRVMGKEIKFLLHFVKESKQDESGMPNNRFLAERTGGTYSTLKVQPAELEDSGVYFCASSAGQGYGYTFGSGTRLTVV.